This section outlines one T cell receptor beta chain sequence together with its context. Its antigen is not identified. The data were obtained in a study of T cells in Graves' hyperthyroidism and ophthalmopathy. General study results and limits: Blood also held most thyroid clonotypes expanded beyond 0.001. Model predictions of ophthalmopathy came a median approximately 6.2 months before onset. Stable hyperthyroidism was separated from ophthalmopathy by a model based on 13 V-J features.

The germline V gene has CDR1 MDHEN and CDR2 SYDVKM. Unmatched junction bases numbered 7, after V lost 6 bases and J lost 2 bases. This CDR3 comprises 15 residues. RNA transcripts served as the template for amplifying TCR beta CDR3 regions. With the HTBI primer set, the TCR CDR3 went through a first round of RT-PCR. TCRdb ran MiXCR on the multiplex PCR reads and lists one entry per CDR3 protein. The sample shows about 640,000 distinct CDR3 sequences, roughly 15% of them seen only once. Exclusions: uncontrolled infection, other autoimmune disease, pregnancy, lactation. The receptor was isolated from a woman in her forties or fifties with Graves' ophthalmopathy. The chain joins TRBV28 to TRBJ2-1; 7 nucleotides match TRBD2. Sequencing input: blood. Here the CDR3 reads CASRRGGVAYNEQFF. The CDR3 DNA follows: TGTGCCAGCAGACGGGGAGGGGTGGCCTACAATGAGCAGTTCTTC.